The sequence of this T cell receptor (beta chain) was determined in a study of blood T cell repertoires in COVID-19. Some clones are missing from TCRdb's copy, which holds only in-frame ones; the method was immunoSEQ multiplex PCR. Here the sample spans 150,000 to 200,000 clones, 75% to 85% being singletons. The CDR3 loop spans 15 amino acids. V lost 6 bases to trimming and J lost 1 base, with 16 bases between them. The germline V gene encodes CDR1 SGHKS and CDR2 YYEKEE (reference sequence). Input material: PBMCs or T cells enriched from blood (not recorded which). The chain carries TRBV5-5 and TRBJ2-5, with D maybe TRBD2 (6 bases). This clonotype originated in a woman aged 55-70 years who had recovered from COVID-19. The CDR3 reads CASTRARGVQETQYF. The CDR3 DNA sequence: TGTGCCAGCACACGTGCGCGGGGAGTCCAAGAGACCCAGTACTTC.